Listed here are 4 T cell receptor beta chains from one sample, sequenced in a study of blood T cell repertoires in COVID-19. Generated by immunoSEQ multiplex PCR, the TCRdb table keeps only in-frame clones and is missing some. In the table there are approximately 220,000 clones, about nine tenths of which are singletons. Sequencing input: peripheral blood. These receptors all come from a man aged 35 to 55 with acute or convalescent COVID-19.

The chain carries TRBV6-1 and TRBJ1-5; D gene uncertain. V lost 0 bases and J lost 4, with 16 bases in between. The germline gives CDR1 MNHNS, CDR2 SASEGT. The length of the CDR3 is 17 residues. CDR3 bases: TGTGCCAGCAGTGAAGCGCGGGAGAGGCGGCTTAATCAGCCCCAGCATTTT. This encodes CASSEARERRLNQPQHF.

The chain combines TRBV7-6 with TRBJ1-1, with 12 positions matching TRBD1. The CDR3 length is 16 residues. Germline CDR1 and CDR2: SGHVS and FNYEAQ. J lost 6 bases, V lost 4 bases, and 9 bases had no gene match. The CDR3 spells CASSSDGTGGAPEAFF. CDR3 nucleotides: TGTGCCAGCAGCTCAGACGGGACAGGGGGCGCCCCTGAAGCTTTCTTT.

This clone was seen a few times. The chain joins TRBV19 to TRBJ2-3; 9 nucleotides line up with TRBD2. Germline V gives CDR1 LNHDA, CDR2 SQIVND (reference sequence). The CDR3 totals 14 residues. Trimming removed 6 bases from V and 1 base from J; junction bases left unmatched: 2. The CDR3 sequence: CASRKREGTDTQYF. As DNA, the CDR3 is TGTGCCAGTAGGAAGCGGGAGGGCACAGATACGCAGTATTTT. The variable domain in full, with the rest retrieved from reference TRBV19 and TRBJ2-3, is DGGITQSPKYLFRKEGQNVTLSCEQNLNHDAMYWYRQDPGQGLRLIYYSQIVNDFQKGDIAEGYSVSREKKESFPLTVTSAQKNPTAFYLCASRKREGTDTQYFGPGTRLTVL.

This clone was recorded a few times. This chain connects TRBV27 to TRBJ1-6; the match to TRBD1 covers 7 bases. The germline V gene has CDR1 MNHEY and CDR2 SMNVEV (reference sequence). The CDR3 totals 15 residues. Germline trimming cut 6 bases from V and 6 bases from J; bases unmatched to any gene: 8. CDR3 sequence (DNA): TGTGCCAGCAGGAGCCCCCGGGACAGTAATTCACCCCTCCACTTT. This codes for CASRSPRDSNSPLHF.